These 21 T cell receptor beta chains originate from one sample sequenced in a study of CD8 T cells in Susac syndrome. Random-hexamer reverse transcription was applied to about 0.5 to 1 ug RNA. TCRdb reprocessed the immunoSEQ multiplex PCR reads via MiXCR and lists one record per CDR3 protein. The table records about 150,000 distinct CDR3 sequences, approximately 96% of them present only once. The source material was CD4+ T cells from PBMCs. The receptor set was obtained from a human donor with Susac syndrome.

This clonotype was detected a few times. The CDR3 loop reads CASSPPGAGANVLTF. CDR3 nucleotide sequence: TGTGCCAGCTCACCTCCCGGGGCTGGGGCCAACGTCCTGACTTTC. This rearrangement joins TRBV18 to TRBJ2-6; possible D gene TRBD2, 5 bases. The length of the CDR3 is 15 residues. Germline-derived CDR1 and CDR2 are KGHSH and LQKENI. The ends were cut back, 3 bases at V and 2 bases at J, with 8 bases in the middle.

This sequence joins TRBV3-1 and TRBJ2-1; no definite D call. This CDR3 region has 12 residues. V was cut by 1 base and J by 10 bases, with 8 bases left in between. The V gene's germline CDR1 is LGHDT and CDR2 YNNKEL (reference sequence). CDR3 nucleotides: TGTGCCAGCAGCCAAGGCATGGGGGAGCAGTTCTTC. Translation gives CASSQGMGEQFF.

The gene calls are TRBV28 and TRBJ2-4; D might be TRBD2 (6 bases). Germline V lookup: CDR1 MDHEN, CDR2 SYDVKM. The V and J ends lost 8 bases and 8 bases respectively, with 7 bases between them. The length of the CDR3 is 10 residues. CDR3 coding DNA: TGTGCCAGCCGCGGGGACATTCAGTACTTC. This codes for CASRGDIQYF.

The chain links TRBV6-5 to TRBJ2-7; 7 positions agree with TRBD1. This CDR3 region has 15 residues. With V trimmed by 5 bases and J by 3 bases, 10 bases remained unmatched. CDR1 MNHEY and CDR2 SVGAGI come from the germline V gene. The CDR3 sequence is CASSSSGTESYEQYF. CDR3 in DNA: TGTGCCAGCAGTAGTTCCGGGACAGAAAGCTACGAGCAGTACTTC.

This chain joins TRBV7-2 and TRBJ1-1; D is perhaps TRBD1 (5 bases). V was trimmed by 1 base and J by 5 bases, leaving 14 bases between them. The CDR3 runs to 15 residues. CDR1 SGHTA and CDR2 FQGNSA come from the germline V gene. The CDR3 nucleotides read TGTGCCAGCAGCTTAGGCGGGGGTTTGTGGACTGAAGCTTTCTTT. Translating gives CASSLGGGLWTEAFF. Together with reference TRBV7-2 and TRBJ1-1, the CDR3 gives the full variable domain: GAGVSQSPSNKVTEKGKDVELRCDPISGHTALYWYRQSLGQGLEFLIYFQGNSAPDKSGLPSDRFSAERTGGSVSTLTIQRTQQEDSAVYLCASSLGGGLWTEAFFGQGTRLTVV.

The V call is TRBV5-1, the J call TRBJ2-7; no clear D. There are 16 residues in the CDR3. CDR1 is SGHRS, CDR2 YFSETQ, per germline. Trimming cost V 2 bases and J 1 base, with 16 bases left between them. The CDR3 region has the DNA TGCGCCAGCAGCTTAGTTCCGAAGAAGGAATCCTACGAGCAGTACTTC. It is translated as CASSLVPKKESYEQYF. Together with reference TRBV5-1 and TRBJ2-7, the CDR3 gives the full variable domain: KAGVTQTPRYLIKTRGQQVTLSCSPISGHRSVSWYQQTPGQGLQFLFEYFSETQRNKGNFPGRFSGRQFSNSRSEMNVSTLELGDSALYLCASSLVPKKESYEQYFGPGTRLTVT.

J is TRBJ2-1 and V is TRBV4-1, with TRBD1 matching 7 bases. Germline loops: CDR1 MGHRA, CDR2 YSYEKL. The CDR3 spans 17 residues. Trimming cost V 1 base and J 6 bases; bases outside gene matches: 12. CDR3 residues: CASSQARADRSTNEQFF. DNA of the CDR3: TGCGCCAGCAGCCAAGCCCGCGCGGACAGGTCGACCAATGAGCAGTTCTTC.

J is TRBJ2-1 and V is TRBV9; unclear D gene. The V end lost 0 bases, the J end lost 6 bases, and 7 bases lay between the germline ends. The CDR3 loop spans 13 amino acids. In germline, CDR1 is SGDLS, CDR2 YYNGEE. The CDR3 nucleotides are TGTGCCAGCAGCGTAGTGGGCCTCAATGAGCAGTTCTTC. As protein: CASSVVGLNEQFF.

The chain recombines TRBV15 with TRBJ1-2; TRBD1 is a possible D gene (5 bases). This CDR3 has 15 residues. The germline V and J ends were trimmed by 0 bases and 3 bases, with 11 bases remaining between them. The germline V gene has CDR1 LNHNV and CDR2 YYDKDF (reference sequence). CDR3 in DNA: TGTGCCACCAGCAGAGAGGGGGGGACGGACTATGGCTACACCTTC. Protein: CATSREGGTDYGYTF.

This chain links TRBV20-1 with TRBJ2-6; no reliable D call. The CDR3 consists of 16 residues. Germline V gene sequence: CDR1 DFQATT, CDR2 SNEGSKA (reference sequence). V was trimmed by 0 bases and J by 0 bases, leaving 9 bases between them. The CDR3 is CSARDPRNSGANVLTF. The CDR3 nucleotides are TGCAGTGCTAGAGACCCACGGAACTCTGGGGCCAACGTCCTGACTTTC.

As DNA, the CDR3 is TGTGCCAGCAGCCCAACAGGGATCGAGCAGCCCCAGCATTTT. Translated: CASSPTGIEQPQHF. The V and J genes are TRBV25-1 and TRBJ1-5; possibly TRBD1 for D (6 bases). CDR1 and CDR2 (germline): MGHDK, SYGVNS. This CDR3 has 14 residues. Trimming stripped 6 bases from V and 7 bases from J, with 16 bases between.

The genes are TRBV3-1 and TRBJ1-6; perhaps TRBD1 as D (5 bases). Germline-derived CDR1 and CDR2 are LGHDT and YNNKEL (reference sequence). V lost 5 bases to trimming and J lost 4 bases, with 6 bases between them. CDR3 length: 13 amino acids. Written as DNA, the CDR3 is TGTGCCAGCAGCAGACAGTATAATTCACCCCTCCACTTT. Protein product: CASSRQYNSPLHF.

This clonotype appeared a single time. The chain is built from TRBV29-1 and TRBJ1-3; D ambiguous. The germline CDR1 and CDR2 sequences are SQVTM and ANQGSEA. V was clipped by 7 bases and J by 5 bases, with 9 bases between them. This CDR3 has 11 amino acids. The CDR3 region has the DNA TGCAGCGGAGGGAATAGAAACACCATATATTTT. As protein: CSGGNRNTIYF.

The count of this clonotype is one. This rearrangement joins TRBV12-3 or TRBV12-4 to TRBJ1-5; D call uncertain. V gave up 6 bases and J gave up 5 bases, with 14 bases separating them. This CDR3 has 14 amino acids. CDR3 sequence: CASSPNGPHQPQHF. DNA of the CDR3: TGTGCCAGCAGCCCCAACGGACCGCATCAGCCCCAGCATTTT.

The rearrangement links TRBV29-1 to TRBJ2-5; 10 bases line up with TRBD2. Germline CDR1 SQVTM, CDR2 ANQGSEA. V lost 3 bases and J lost 5; bases outside the gene matches: 3. The CDR3 length is 13 residues. CDR3 DNA sequence: TGCAGCGTTGATCTAGCGGGAGAGGAGACCCAGTACTTC. This encodes CSVDLAGEETQYF.

The chain joins TRBV5-4 to TRBJ2-5; 13 positions agree with TRBD2. The ends lost 4 bases at V and 5 bases at J; junction bases unmatched: 11. The CDR3 has 17 amino acids. Germline values: CDR1 SGHNT, CDR2 YYREEE (reference sequence). CDR3 in DNA: TGTGCCAGCAGCCCCGGGACTAGCGGGGCGGGGGTTGAGACCCAGTACTTC. This gives the protein CASSPGTSGAGVETQYF.

This clonotype was observed a single time. The V call is TRBV5-4, the J call TRBJ2-5; D is perhaps TRBD2 (5 bases). This CDR3 is built from 14 residues. Per germline, CDR1 SGHNT and CDR2 YYREEE (reference sequence). V was clipped by 4 bases and J by 9 bases, with 19 bases between them. CDR3 DNA: TGTGCCAGCAGCCCCGCCAGAGGGTCCGAGGCCCAGTACTTC. Translated, it gives CASSPARGSEAQYF. The entire variable domain, with the rest obtained from reference TRBV5-4 and TRBJ2-5, is as follows: ETGVTQSPTHLIKTRGQQVTLRCSSQSGHNTVSWYQQALGQGPQFIFQYYREEENGRGNFPPRFSGLQFPNYSSELNVNALELDDSALYLCASSPARGSEAQYFGPGTRLLVL.

This chain uses TRBV4-1 with TRBJ2-3; D may match TRBD1 or TRBD2 (5 bases each). This CDR3 comprises 13 residues. Per germline, CDR1 MGHRA and CDR2 YSYEKL. V lost 7 bases and J lost 1, with 9 bases in between. The CDR3 spells CASTGTGTDTQYF. The DNA of the CDR3 is TGCGCCAGCACCGGGACGGGCACAGATACGCAGTATTTT.

The chain combines TRBV28 with TRBJ2-7, with D hard to call. Germline-derived CDR1 and CDR2 are MDHEN and SYDVKM. The CDR3 is made up of 11 amino acids. Between the trimmed V and J ends, which lost 6 bases and 6 bases, there was a span of 9 bases. The CDR3 protein is CASSPRSEQYF. In DNA, the CDR3 is TGTGCCAGCAGCCCGAGGAGCGAGCAGTACTTC.

In this sample, this clonotype turned up a few times. A junction end diverges from the germline sequence, so it may reflect a read error. The V call is TRBV5-1, the J call TRBJ2-7, with TRBD1 matching over 7 bases. This CDR3 has 13 residues. Germline CDR1 is SGHRS and CDR2 is YFSETQ. CDR3 loop: CASSRDRAYEQYF. The CDR3, as DNA: TGTGCCAGCAGTCGGGACAGAGCTTACGAGCAGTACTTC.

The V call is TRBV7-9, the J call TRBJ2-5; D remains ambiguous. The germline V and J ends were trimmed by 11 bases and 4 bases, with 14 bases remaining between them. The CDR3 consists of 12 residues. Germline loops: CDR1 SEHNR, CDR2 FQNEAQ (reference sequence). CDR3 sequence (DNA): TGTGCCTCCACCAGTGGCGGAGAGACCCAGTACTTC. This sequence encodes CASTSGGETQYF.